A selection of T cell receptor beta chains follows, all from one sample in a study of CD8+ T cells in alopecia areata. Sequencing used immunoSEQ multiplex PCR; TCRdb keeps in-frame clones, though not all of them. The sample holds 250,000 to 350,000 clones, roughly 60% seen once. The specimen was CD4+ T cells sorted from blood, collected around week 54, from a patient treated with tofacitinib. The receptor source for this set is a human donor with alopecia areata. The conserved cysteine and the conserved F or W are not part of the CDR3 here.

TRBJ1-6,TRBV30,AWRGGWAPLH
TRBJ2-6,TRBV29-1,SVARAGANVLT
TRBJ2-5,TRBV5-4,ASSFGGGTIQETQY
TRBJ2-7,TRBV29-1,SARGGIYEQY
TRBJ2-5,TRBV7-2,ASSPTGLQETQY
TRBJ1-2,TRBV15,ATSRGGQYGYT
TRBJ1-1,TRBV6-1,ASRPRENTEAF
TRBJ1-5,TRBV4-1,ASSQGEARNQPQH
TRBJ2-7,TRBV9,ASSPRDIAYEQY
TRBJ2-5,TRBV18,ASSLHSGGQETQY
TRBJ2-7,TRBV30,AWTGWGHEQY
TRBJ2-1,TRBV7-9,ASSSRGAGKYNEQF
TRBJ1-2,TRBV29-1,SVNDRVRYGYT
TRBJ2-1,TRBV13,ASSLLYNEQF
TRBJ2-5,TRBV25-1,ASSELGQGKETQY